Following are 3 T cell receptor beta chains from one sample sequenced in a study of CD8+CD57+ T cells in acquired aplastic anemia. Researchers used genomic DNA as the template to profile TCR beta VDJ and CDR3. In TCRdb, the reads were re-called with MiXCR into one record per CDR3 protein. The data hold roughly 130,000 distinct CDR3 sequences, with about half observed a single time. The specimen was sorted CD4+, CD8+, or CD8+CD57+ T cells (not recorded which) from PBMCs. The receptor source for this set is a human donor in good health, serving as a control.

With respect to this clonotype: The CDR3 carries no conserved terminal phenylalanine or tryptophan, so it likely arises from a read error. The chain combines TRBV10-2 with TRBJ2-5; D gene uncertain. From germline, CDR1 is WSHSY and CDR2 SAAADI. The CDR3 is made up of 12 amino acids. V was clipped by 0 bases and J by 4 bases, with 3 bases between them. CDR3 amino acids: CASSESRETQYS. CDR3 nucleotide sequence: TGCGCCAGCAGTGAGTCGAGAGAGACCCAGTACTCC.

The V call is TRBV2, the J call TRBJ2-7; D not resolved. CDR1 SNHLY and CDR2 FYNNEI come from the germline V gene. Trimming took off 5 bases at V and 5 bases at J, with 16 bases between the two ends. This CDR3 is built from 14 residues. CDR3 sequence: CASSRQVIGNEQYF. CDR3 in DNA: TGTGCCAGCAGTCGACAAGTCATTGGCAACGAGCAGTACTTC.

This clonotype was recorded once. The chain recombines TRBV2 with TRBJ1-2; D remains ambiguous. Germline CDR1 SNHLY, CDR2 FYNNEI. The V gene lost 6 bases and the J gene lost 1 base, with 15 bases spanning the gap. The CDR3 totals 15 residues. As DNA, the CDR3 is TGTGCCAGCAGGTTTTACAGTGCGGGTAACTATGGCTACACCTTC. Translating it yields CASRFYSAGNYGYTF.